This T cell receptor (beta chain) was recorded in a study of monozygotic twins with inflammatory bowel disease. Template switching added UMIs carrying a 6-nucleotide sample barcode. TCRdb reworked the 5' RACE reads into one entry per CDR3 protein, no DNA. The sample holds some 150,000 distinct CDR3 sequences. Regarding the study as a whole: Using the inverse Simpson index, IBD patients had lower TCRbeta diversity than healthy co-twins.

As concerns this clonotype: Its target is unknown.

Sequences were obtained from blood. The sequence was collected from a human donor with ulcerative colitis or Crohn's disease, or a healthy co-twin of an affected twin (not recorded which).

The CDR3 loop is CAWKRRGSNTEAFF. This chain joins TRBV30 and TRBJ1-1. Germline lookup yields CDR1 GTSNPN and CDR2 SVGIG (reference sequence). The CDR3 covers 14 residues.